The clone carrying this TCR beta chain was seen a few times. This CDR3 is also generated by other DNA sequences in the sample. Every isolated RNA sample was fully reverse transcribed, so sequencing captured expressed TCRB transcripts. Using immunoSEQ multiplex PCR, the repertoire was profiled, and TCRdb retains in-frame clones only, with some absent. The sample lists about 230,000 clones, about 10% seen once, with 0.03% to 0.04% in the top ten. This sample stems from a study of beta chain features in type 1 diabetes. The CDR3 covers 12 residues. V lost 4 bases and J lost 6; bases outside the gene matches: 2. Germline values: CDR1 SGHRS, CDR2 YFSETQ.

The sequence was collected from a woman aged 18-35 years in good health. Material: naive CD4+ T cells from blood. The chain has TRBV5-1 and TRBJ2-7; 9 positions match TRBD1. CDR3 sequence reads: CASSLGQGEQYF. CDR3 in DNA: TGCGCCAGCAGCCTGGGACAGGGCGAGCAGTACTTC. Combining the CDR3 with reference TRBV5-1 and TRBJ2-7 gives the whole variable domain KAGVTQTPRYLIKTRGQQVTLSCSPISGHRSVSWYQQTPGQGLQFLFEYFSETQRNKGNFPGRFSGRQFSNSRSEMNVSTLELGDSALYLCASSLGQGEQYFGPGTRLTVT.